These 22 T cell receptor beta chains were all obtained from the same sample, sequenced in a study of blood T cell repertoires in COVID-19. Here immunoSEQ multiplex PCR was the method, and the copy in TCRdb shows in-frame clones only, minus some. Among 130,000 to 150,000 clones, roughly 79% were seen once, and the ten largest hold 8.2%. The sequencing input was peripheral blood. Receptors originate from a human donor in a cohort sampled during active COVID-19.

The V gene is TRBV12-3 or TRBV12-4, the J gene TRBJ2-5, with 7 bases fitting TRBD1. This CDR3 spans 13 amino acids. Trimming removed 5 bases from V and 7 bases from J; junction bases left unmatched: 7. In nucleotides, the CDR3 is TGTGCCAGCAGTCCCAAGGGGGCGAGGACCCAGTACTTC. Translation gives CASSPKGARTQYF.

This clone was counted once. V usage is TRBV7-9 and J usage is TRBJ1-5; 9 positions match TRBD1. The CDR3 runs 17 residues. With 5 bases clipped from V and 0 bases from J, the junction kept 8 bases outside the gene matches. CDR1 is SEHNR, CDR2 FQNEAQ, per germline (reference sequence). The CDR3: CASSLGTGQNSNQPQHF. In nucleotides, the CDR3 is TGTGCCAGCAGCCTGGGGACAGGGCAGAATAGCAATCAGCCCCAGCATTTT.

The chain carries TRBV28 and TRBJ2-7; TRBD2 aligns across 11 bases. V trimming: 6 bases; J trimming: 7 bases; junction bases outside the gene matches: 11. The germline CDR1 and CDR2 sequences are MDHEN and SYDVKM. The CDR3 is 15 amino acids. CDR3 protein: CASRGTSGGRGEQYF. Here the CDR3 DNA reads TGTGCCAGCAGGGGGACTAGCGGAGGACGGGGGGAGCAGTACTTC.

The count of this clone is one. The V and J genes are TRBV9 and TRBJ2-1; D may be TRBD2 (7 bases). This CDR3 has 16 amino acids. CDR1 SGDLS and CDR2 YYNGEE come from the germline V gene. Trimming shortened V by 0 bases and J by 7 bases, and 17 bases separated the two germline ends. The CDR3, as DNA: TGTGCCAGCAGCGTAGCGGATTGGGGGGGCTCAAATGAGCAGTTCTTC. The encoded protein is CASSVADWGGSNEQFF.

This rearrangement joins TRBV5-1 to TRBJ1-1; no firm D call. CDR3 size: 13 residues. Germline values: CDR1 SGHRS, CDR2 YFSETQ. Trimming shortened V by 0 bases and J by 6 bases, and 9 bases separated the two germline ends. Written as DNA, the CDR3 is TGCGCCAGCAGCTTGGTTGGCGGGGCTGAAGCTTTCTTT. The encoded protein is CASSLVGGAEAFF.

The chain uses TRBV27 and TRBJ2-7; TRBD1 matches at 8 bases. V trimming: 3 bases; J trimming: 3 bases; junction bases outside the gene matches: 7. The CDR3 length is 15 residues. Germline CDR1 MNHEY, CDR2 SMNVEV (reference sequence). Here the CDR3 reads CASSLNWDRFYEQYF. Here the CDR3 DNA reads TGTGCCAGCAGTTTGAACTGGGACAGGTTCTACGAGCAGTACTTC.

The gene calls are TRBV5-5 and TRBJ1-5; D ambiguous. From germline, CDR1 is SGHKS and CDR2 YYEKEE (reference sequence). V was clipped by 2 bases and J by 3 bases, with 9 bases between them. This CDR3 comprises 14 residues. For the CDR3, the DNA is TGTGCCAGCAGCTTCATCGGGATCAATCAGCCCCAGCATTTT. This sequence encodes CASSFIGINQPQHF. Based on the CDR3 plus reference TRBV5-5 and TRBJ1-5, the full variable domain is DAGVTQSPTHLIKTRGQQVTLRCSPISGHKSVSWYQQVLGQGPQFIFQYYEKEERGRGNFPDRFSARQFPNYSSELNVNALLLGDSALYLCASSFIGINQPQHFGDGTRLSIL.

This clone was recorded at least ten times. The gene calls are TRBV28 and TRBJ2-5; TRBD2 agrees at 14 bases. The CDR3 contains 17 residues. Losses at the gene ends were 0 bases for V and 5 bases for J; bases not matched to a gene: 5. The V gene's germline CDR1 is MDHEN and CDR2 SYDVKM. The DNA of the CDR3 is TGTGCCAGCAGTTTATGGACTAGCGGGAGGGCCCTGGAGACCCAGTACTTC. This translates into CASSLWTSGRALETQYF.

The chain carries TRBV27 and TRBJ2-1; D is possibly TRBD1 (6 bases). The V gene's germline CDR1 is MNHEY and CDR2 SMNVEV (reference sequence). Trimming took off 3 bases at V and 9 bases at J, with 15 bases between the two ends. This CDR3 region has 14 residues. Here the CDR3 reads CASSFQVARGEQFF. CDR3 DNA: TGTGCCAGCAGTTTTCAAGTGGCCAGGGGTGAGCAGTTCTTC.

The CDR3, as DNA: TGTGCCAGCAGCTCCGGGAGCTCCTACAATGAGCAGTTCTTC. This codes for CASSSGSSYNEQFF. V and J are TRBV7-3 and TRBJ2-1; a weak D match, TRBD2 (6 bases). V lost 4 bases, J lost 0 bases, and 7 bases lay in between. CDR1 is SGHTA, CDR2 FQGTGA, per germline. The CDR3 runs to 14 residues.

The CDR3 DNA reads TGTGCCAGCAGCTTAAGGGGGACAGGGAGGTCGGAGGGCTACACCTTC. Encoded protein: CASSLRGTGRSEGYTF. V gene TRBV7-2 combines with J gene TRBJ1-2; 9 positions agree with TRBD1. The germline CDR1 and CDR2 sequences are SGHTA and FQGNSA. Losses at the gene ends were 2 bases for V and 8 bases for J; bases not matched to a gene: 12. This CDR3 region has 16 residues.

In this sample, this clone turned up once. The chain carries TRBV19 and TRBJ2-2, with 11 bases identical to TRBD1. Looked up from germline, CDR1 is LNHDA and CDR2 is SQIVND (reference sequence). The CDR3 runs to 15 residues. The V and J ends lost 9 bases and 6 bases, in that order; junction bases with no gene match: 9. The chain's CDR3 is CASRDRGAFAGELFF. CDR3 nucleotide sequence: TGTGCCAGCCGGGACAGGGGGGCTTTCGCCGGGGAGCTGTTTTTT.

This clone has just a few counts. This chain links TRBV5-4 with TRBJ2-7; no clear D gene. Germline V gene lookup returns CDR1 SGHNT and CDR2 YYREEE (reference sequence). Trimming shortened V by 0 bases and J by 3 bases, and 10 bases separated the two germline ends. The CDR3 covers 14 residues. CDR3 nucleotide sequence: TGTGCCAGCAGCTTGGCTGCCAGTAACTACGAGCAGTACTTC. It codes for CASSLAASNYEQYF.

The rearrangement joins TRBV5-6 to TRBJ1-1; TRBD1 agrees at 12 bases. This CDR3 is built from 16 residues. Germline V lookup: CDR1 SGHDT, CDR2 YYEEEE. Trimming cost V 2 bases and J 5 bases; bases outside gene matches: 7. The DNA of the CDR3 is TGTGCCAGCAGCTTTTTGGGACAGGGGGCGCGGACTGAAGCTTTCTTT. It is translated as CASSFLGQGARTEAFF.

This rearrangement joins TRBV11-1 to TRBJ2-7; D remains unclear. The CDR3 runs 14 residues. V shed 3 bases and J shed 1 base, with 10 bases lying between them. Germline CDR1 reads SGHAT; CDR2 reads FQDESV (reference sequence). The CDR3 loop reads CASSLMSASYEQYF. The CDR3 DNA is TGTGCCAGCAGCTTGATGAGTGCATCCTACGAGCAGTACTTC.

The chain joins TRBV29-1 to TRBJ2-3, with 7 bases matching TRBD1. Germline lookup yields CDR1 SQVTM and CDR2 ANQGSEA. The CDR3 spans 18 residues. V trimming: 2 bases; J trimming: 2 bases; junction bases outside the gene matches: 16. The CDR3 DNA follows: TGCAGCGTTGAATCATATGGAAGCTACAGGGGCTTCACAGATACGCAGTATTTT. Protein: CSVESYGSYRGFTDTQYF.

The chain recombines TRBV5-5 with TRBJ1-1, with a possible D match to TRBD1 (6 bases). This CDR3 comprises 13 residues. Trimming stripped 7 bases from V and 0 bases from J, with 10 bases between. Germline V gene sequence: CDR1 SGHKS, CDR2 YYEKEE (reference sequence). The CDR3 loop is CASQGHVNTEAFF. In DNA form, the CDR3 reads TGTGCCAGCCAGGGACACGTGAACACTGAAGCTTTCTTT. Variable domain in full (rest from reference TRBV5-5 and TRBJ1-1): DAGVTQSPTHLIKTRGQQVTLRCSPISGHKSVSWYQQVLGQGPQFIFQYYEKEERGRGNFPDRFSARQFPNYSSELNVNALLLGDSALYLCASQGHVNTEAFFGQGTRLTVV.

V is TRBV19 and J is TRBJ2-7, with 7 nucleotides matching TRBD2. Germline V gives CDR1 LNHDA, CDR2 SQIVND (reference sequence). Trimming took 4 bases from V and 6 from J; bases not matched to a gene: 15. The CDR3 covers 16 residues. In DNA, the CDR3 is TGTGCCAGTAGTAGAGAATTTGCGGGAGCCCGGGGCGAGCAGTACTTC. This sequence encodes CASSREFAGARGEQYF. The whole variable domain, remainder taken from reference TRBV19 and TRBJ2-7, is DGGITQSPKYLFRKEGQNVTLSCEQNLNHDAMYWYRQDPGQGLRLIYYSQIVNDFQKGDIAEGYSVSREKKESFPLTVTSAQKNPTAFYLCASSREFAGARGEQYFGPGTRLTVT.

V and J are TRBV18 and TRBJ2-7; 10 bases line up with TRBD1. Germline assignment: CDR1 KGHSH and CDR2 LQKENI. V gave up 4 bases and J gave up 2 bases; unmatched junction bases: 2. There are 14 residues in the CDR3. The CDR3: CASSRDRGTYEQYF. The CDR3, as DNA: TGTGCCAGCTCACGGGACAGGGGAACCTACGAGCAGTACTTC.

A few counts support this clone. The J gene is TRBJ2-1, the V gene TRBV27; TRBD1 agrees at 11 bases. The J segment lost 5 bases and the V segment lost 1 base, leaving 4 bases of the junction unmatched. Per germline, CDR1 MNHEY and CDR2 SMNVEV (reference sequence). This CDR3 has 16 amino acids. DNA for the CDR3: TGTGCCAGCAGTTTATTCGGGACAGGGGGTGACAATGAGCAGTTCTTC. Protein: CASSLFGTGGDNEQFF.

V is TRBV28 and J is TRBJ1-3, with 9 nucleotides matching TRBD1. In germline, CDR1 is MDHEN, CDR2 SYDVKM. V shed 7 bases, J shed 7 bases, and the junction held 14 bases outside the gene matches. CDR3 size: 16 residues. The CDR3 protein is CASKGYQDRGLNTIYF. The CDR3 DNA reads as TGTGCCAGCAAGGGTTATCAGGACAGGGGTTTGAACACCATATATTTT. Drawing the rest from reference TRBV28 and TRBJ1-3, the complete variable domain is DVKVTQSSRYLVKRTGEKVFLECVQDMDHENMFWYRQDPGLGLRLIYFSYDVKMKEKGDIPEGYSVSREKKERFSLILESASTNQTSMYLCASKGYQDRGLNTIYFGEGSWLTVV.

The chain has TRBV6-2 or TRBV6-3 and TRBJ1-1, with D maybe TRBD1 (6 bases). The V end was cut by 3 bases, the J end by 6 bases, with 17 bases between. The CDR3 extends over 15 amino acids. The germline V gene encodes CDR1 MNHEY and CDR2 SVGEGT. The CDR3 is CASSYDRRRKPEAFF. DNA for the CDR3: TGTGCCAGCAGTTATGACAGGAGGAGGAAGCCTGAAGCTTTCTTT.